This T cell receptor (beta chain) comes out of a study of cytomegalovirus exposure and HLA in healthy donors. The study, taken as a whole, reports: Most TCR sequences proved rare, with some public TCRs found in many donors. For TCR beta chains, V- and J-gene trimming was later linked to a missense DCLRE1C variant.

Notes on this clone: Its antigen is unknown.

Both 60 Vbeta primers and 13 Jbeta primers went into the PCR. Sequencing used immunoSEQ multiplex PCR; TCRdb keeps in-frame clones, though not all of them. The table includes 100,000 to 150,000 clones, 10% to 13% detected once. The sequence derives from a young woman in good health and CMV-seropositive. Material for sequencing was PBMCs.

In DNA form, the CDR3 reads TGTGCCAGCACCGGGGACAGTTACTACGAGCAGTACTTC. Its protein product is CASTGDSYYEQYF. This chain connects TRBV6-1 to TRBJ2-7, with 7 bases fitting TRBD1. V dropped 7 bases and J dropped 3; count of bases not matched to a gene: 6. In germline, CDR1 is MNHNS, CDR2 SASEGT. There are 13 residues in the CDR3.